This TCR beta chain was documented in a study of CD4+ T cells in melanoma (dated by TCRdb to the early 2020s). Some background on the complete study: Neoantigen-specific CD4+ T cells in human melanoma were investigated in the study.

The library was made by the immunoSEQ multiplex PCR assay. Imported from immuneACCESS, the table was reduced by TCRdb to in-frame sequences with V and J called. These copies leave out some clones; in studies compared against another copy, an unresolved V gene accounts for under half, and the cause of the remainder is not known. This sample holds about 9,900 clones; roughly two thirds were observed only once. The ten largest account for around 15% of the sample. Broader findings and caveats from the paper: Neoantigen-specific CD4+ T cells were reported to be correlated with the function of CD8+ T cells, macrophages and B cells. Diverse differentiation states were reported to be shown by neoantigen-specific CD4+ T cells in melanoma.

From its cysteine to its phenylalanine, the CDR3 spans 18 amino acids. Only the CDR3 DNA is retained, 54 bases long and in frame from the first base. V lost 1 base and J lost 0 bases, and the count of bases not matched to a germline gene is 8. CDR1 and CDR2 (LGHNT, FRNRAP) derive from the germline V gene. To note about this clone: It lacks a known antigen. The sample holds no much larger clone one base away, and base qualities are not on file.

The donors were melanoma patients. The sequenced sample was cells from a culture (not recorded whether cultured in vitro). The receptor's source is a human donor with melanoma. Recombination connected TRBV12-5 to TRBJ2-2; 7 bases in between match TRBD1. The CDR3 region: CASGLAPRQGPNTGELFF. The DNA sequence follows: TGTGCTAGTGGTTTGGCGCCTAGACAGGGCCCGAACACCGGGGAGCTGTTTTTT.